The 27 T cell receptor beta chains listed next were all sequenced from one sample in a study of T cell responses to AZD1222 COVID-19 vaccine. The table came from immunoSEQ multiplex PCR; TCRdb's copy has only in-frame clones and leaves some out. The data contain some 110,000 clones, 80% to 90% of them seen just once; the ten biggest clones take up 6% to 8.5%. The source material was peripheral blood, sampled 28 days after the second AZD1222 dose. The receptor set was obtained from an adult who received the AZD1222 COVID-19 vaccine.

The V call is TRBV30, the J call TRBJ2-5; D is undetermined. The CDR3 extends over 16 amino acids. Germline V CDR1 and CDR2: GTSNPN, SVGIG (reference sequence). Between the trimmed V and J ends, which lost 0 bases and 3 bases, there was a span of 17 bases. CDR3 residues: CAWSVALTPAKETQYF. The CDR3, as DNA: TGTGCCTGGAGTGTCGCCCTAACGCCGGCAAAAGAGACCCAGTACTTC.

The gene calls are TRBV19 and TRBJ1-2; TRBD1 agrees at 9 bases. This CDR3 region has 16 residues. In germline, CDR1 is LNHDA, CDR2 SQIVND (reference sequence). J lost 2 bases, V lost 7 bases, and 11 bases had no gene match. Here the CDR3 DNA reads TGTGCCAGTATAACCAAAGGACAGGGGAGAAACTATGGCTACACCTTC. It codes for CASITKGQGRNYGYTF.

This chain joins TRBV27 and TRBJ1-2; weak D call: TRBD1 (5 bases). The germline gives CDR1 MNHEY, CDR2 SMNVEV (reference sequence). V was trimmed by 3 bases and J by 6 bases, leaving 14 bases between them. The CDR3 is 14 amino acids. CDR3 loop: CASSLVQGRDGYTF. The DNA for the CDR3 is TGTGCCAGCAGTTTGGTCCAGGGAAGGGATGGCTACACCTTC.

CDR3 nucleotides: TGTGCCTTGGGACAGTACAATGAGCAGTTCTTC. This codes for CALGQYNEQFF. V and J are TRBV30 and TRBJ2-1; 7 bases align to TRBD1. The CDR3 length is 11 residues. Germline assignment: CDR1 GTSNPN and CDR2 SVGIG (reference sequence). V was clipped by 7 bases and J by 4 bases; unmatched bases: 1. The full variable domain, with the rest looked up from reference TRBV30 and TRBJ2-1, is SQTIHQWPATLVQPVGSPLSLECTVEGTSNPNLYWYRQAAGRGLQLLFYSVGIGQISSEVPQNLSASRPQDRQFILSSKKLLLSDSGFYLCALGQYNEQFFGPGTRLTVL.

This clone was counted only a few times. The V call is TRBV5-6, the J call TRBJ2-1, with a possible D match to TRBD2 (6 bases). Germline-derived CDR1 and CDR2 are SGHDT and YYEEEE. The CDR3 is made up of 16 amino acids. V lost 1 base and J lost 8, with 19 bases in between. The CDR3, as DNA: TGTGCCAGCAGCTTGCAAAGGACCCGGGGGATAGATGAGCAGTTCTTC. This translates into CASSLQRTRGIDEQFF.

This clone was counted a few times. The chain uses TRBV7-2 and TRBJ1-4, with a possible D match to TRBD1 (5 bases). V gave up 2 bases and J gave up 13 bases, with 14 bases separating them. Germline V gene data show CDR1 as SGHTA and CDR2 as FQGNSA. The CDR3 contains 13 residues. The CDR3, as DNA: TGTGCCAGCAGCTTAAATGCGGGGCAAGGACTGTTTTTT. Translated, it gives CASSLNAGQGLFF.

The chain recombines TRBV23-1 with TRBJ1-2, with D unresolved. TRBV23-1 is an open reading frame whose function is uncertain. The CDR3 contains 13 residues. V was shortened by 4 bases and J by 1 base, with 7 bases between the two germline ends. Written as DNA, the CDR3 is TGCGCCAGCAGTCTCAGGATTAACTATGGCTACACCTTC. Translation: CASSLRINYGYTF.

The genes are TRBV28 and TRBJ2-1; TRBD1 might be the D (6 bases). Germline CDR1 and CDR2: MDHEN and SYDVKM. V lost 4 bases and J 1 base, leaving 17 bases between the germline ends. The CDR3 has 17 amino acids. In DNA form, the CDR3 reads TGTGCCAGCAGTTCATTCCGCAGGGGATTGTCCTACAATGAGCAGTTCTTC. Its translation is CASSSFRRGLSYNEQFF.

This chain links TRBV5-1 with TRBJ2-7; TRBD2 matches at 10 bases. The CDR3 extends over 14 amino acids. CDR1 and CDR2 (germline): SGHRS, YFSETQ. V shed 4 bases, J shed 1 base, and the junction held 2 bases outside the gene matches. CDR3 sequence: CASSTTSGSYEQYF. As DNA, the CDR3 is TGCGCCAGCAGCACGACTAGCGGGTCCTACGAGCAGTACTTC.

CDR3 amino acids: CASSDRTSGGQGGELFF. The DNA for the CDR3 is TGTGCCAGCAGCGACCGGACTAGCGGGGGCCAAGGCGGGGAGCTGTTTTTT. The J gene is TRBJ2-2, the V gene TRBV5-4; 13 nucleotides line up with TRBD2. V dropped 4 bases and J dropped 7; count of bases not matched to a gene: 10. CDR1 is SGHNT, CDR2 YYREEE, per germline (reference sequence). The CDR3 runs to 17 residues.

The DNA of the CDR3 is TGTGCCAGCGCGTCTGGGGCCAACGTCCTGACTTTC. Translated, it gives CASASGANVLTF. V usage is TRBV9 and J usage is TRBJ2-6; D is undetermined. This CDR3 has 12 amino acids. Germline V lookup: CDR1 SGDLS, CDR2 YYNGEE. V was clipped by 7 bases and J by 1 base, with 3 bases between them. Complete variable domain (other parts from reference TRBV9 and TRBJ2-6): DSGVTQTPKHLITATGQRVTLRCSPRSGDLSVYWYQQSLDQGLQFLIQYYNGEERAKGNILERFSAQQFPDLHSELNLSSLELGDSALYFCASASGANVLTFGAGSRLTVL.

The chain joins TRBV5-1 to TRBJ1-4; maybe TRBD1 (6 bases). The V gene's germline CDR1 is SGHRS and CDR2 YFSETQ. V was cut by 2 bases and J by 3 bases, with 11 bases left in between. The length of the CDR3 is 15 residues. This chain's CDR3 is CASSFLGAANEKLFF. Here the CDR3 DNA reads TGCGCCAGCAGCTTTTTGGGGGCGGCTAATGAAAAACTGTTTTTT.

Written as DNA, the CDR3 is TGTGCCAGCAGTACTCCGACAGGGCGAGCCACCTTC. This codes for CASSTPTGRATF. The J gene is TRBJ1-2, the V gene TRBV27; 7 bases match TRBD1. Trimming cost V 5 bases and J 13 bases; bases outside gene matches: 10. Germline CDR1 MNHEY, CDR2 SMNVEV (reference sequence). The CDR3 length is 12 residues.

This chain joins TRBV28 and TRBJ2-2, with 9 bases that match TRBD1. From germline, CDR1 is MDHEN and CDR2 SYDVKM. Trimming at V came to 8 bases and at J to 5 bases, leaving 12 bases not matched to a gene. CDR3 size: 16 residues. The CDR3: CASEQPGQGVTGELFF. DNA for the CDR3: TGTGCCAGCGAACAACCGGGACAGGGAGTTACCGGGGAGCTGTTTTTT.

The rearrangement uses TRBV7-3 and TRBJ2-3, with a tentative D call TRBD2 (6 bases). Trimming shortened V by 1 base and J by 1 base, and 15 bases separated the two germline ends. The germline V gene encodes CDR1 SGHTA and CDR2 FQGTGA. The CDR3 has 17 residues. CDR3 coding DNA: TGTGCCAGCAGCTTAAATTGGCTAGCGAAGGGCACAGATACGCAGTATTTT. This translates into CASSLNWLAKGTDTQYF.

The chain combines TRBV5-6 with TRBJ2-3; 12 bases are shared with TRBD2. Unmatched junction bases numbered 6, after V lost 4 bases and J lost 3 bases. Germline lookup yields CDR1 SGHDT and CDR2 YYEEEE. This CDR3 spans 16 amino acids. The CDR3 protein is CASSPGLAGGTDTQYF. CDR3 in DNA: TGTGCCAGCAGCCCGGGCCTAGCGGGGGGGACAGATACGCAGTATTTT. Drawing the rest from reference TRBV5-6 and TRBJ2-3, the complete variable domain is DAGVTQSPTHLIKTRGQQVTLRCSPKSGHDTVSWYQQALGQGPQFIFQYYEEEERQRGNFPDRFSGHQFPNYSSELNVNALLLGDSALYLCASSPGLAGGTDTQYFGPGTRLTVL.

The chain has TRBV5-5 and TRBJ1-2; a weak D match, TRBD1 (5 bases). V lost 4 bases and J lost 7, with 17 bases in between. Germline values: CDR1 SGHKS, CDR2 YYEKEE (reference sequence). This CDR3 has 14 residues. The CDR3 nucleotides read TGTGCCAGCAGCGTGGGGGACCCAAGTACTGGCTACACCTTC. Encoded protein: CASSVGDPSTGYTF.

This rearrangement joins TRBV6-5 to TRBJ1-3; 8 bases line up with TRBD1. The germline gives CDR1 MNHEY, CDR2 SVGAGI. The CDR3 spans 14 residues. V lost 1 base to trimming and J lost 7 bases; unmatched junction nucleotides: 3. CDR3 sequence: CASSYYSGGNTIYF. The CDR3 nucleotides are TGTGCCAGCAGTTACTATTCAGGGGGCAACACCATATATTTT.

The chain combines TRBV30 with TRBJ1-2; D unclear. Trimming pared 0 bases from V and 8 bases from J, leaving 10 bases between. Germline loops: CDR1 GTSNPN, CDR2 SVGIG (reference sequence). The CDR3 has 12 residues. In DNA form, the CDR3 reads TGTGCCTGGAGTGTCAATCCGGGAGGCTACACCTTC. Protein: CAWSVNPGGYTF.

The genes are TRBV29-1 and TRBJ2-7; 9 bases fit TRBD1. The CDR3 extends over 15 amino acids. From germline, CDR1 is SQVTM and CDR2 ANQGSEA. V dropped 7 bases and J dropped 3; count of bases not matched to a gene: 13. The CDR3 is CSALRWDREGYEQYF. The CDR3 bases are TGCAGCGCGCTACGATGGGACAGGGAAGGCTACGAGCAGTACTTC.

The CDR3 here is CASGLKGDTEAFF. CDR3 bases: TGTGCCAGCGGACTCAAGGGGGACACTGAAGCTTTCTTT. This chain connects TRBV27 to TRBJ1-1; maybe TRBD1 (6 bases). The V end was cut by 8 bases, the J end by 3 bases, with 13 bases between. The CDR3 length is 13 residues. Germline lookup yields CDR1 MNHEY and CDR2 SMNVEV (reference sequence).

In DNA form, the CDR3 reads TGTGCCAGCAGCTTGGAGCTAGCGGGAGGAGCCGAGCAGTACTTC. This sequence encodes CASSLELAGGAEQYF. This sequence joins TRBV5-4 and TRBJ2-7; 11 bases map to TRBD2. V dropped 0 bases and J dropped 6; count of bases not matched to a gene: 5. The CDR3 consists of 15 residues. Per the germline V gene, CDR1 is SGHNT and CDR2 is YYREEE (reference sequence).

The genes are TRBV3-1 (or the pseudogene TRBV3-2) and TRBJ1-2; 7 bases map to TRBD1. The V gene end was trimmed by 6 bases and the J gene end by 3 bases; junction bases not matched to a gene: 4. This CDR3 is 13 amino acids long. Germline values: CDR1 LGHDT, CDR2 YNNKEL (reference sequence). The CDR3 protein is CASRRGQDYGYTF. CDR3 bases: TGTGCCAGCAGACGTGGACAGGACTATGGCTACACCTTC.

The chain is built from TRBV6-5 and TRBJ1-3; D is unclear. There are 14 residues in the CDR3. Trimming removed 6 bases at V and 0 bases at J, with 9 bases between. Germline CDR1 and CDR2: MNHEY and SVGAGI. For the CDR3, the DNA is TGTGCCAGCAGAATGACCCACTCTGGAAACACCATATATTTT. Encoded protein: CASRMTHSGNTIYF.

The genes are TRBV7-8 and TRBJ1-2; D is unclear. This CDR3 region has 13 residues. CDR1 is SGHVS, CDR2 FQNEAQ, per germline. The ends were cut back, 4 bases at V and 2 bases at J, with 8 bases in the middle. CDR3 amino acids: CASSSDVNYGYTF. In nucleotides, the CDR3 is TGTGCCAGCAGCTCGGACGTGAACTATGGCTACACCTTC.

This chain links TRBV28 with TRBJ2-7; D assignment may be TRBD1 or TRBD2 (5 bases each). V was pared by 3 bases and J by 5 bases, with 14 bases between. CDR3 length: 14 residues. Germline CDR1 is MDHEN and CDR2 is SYDVKM. The CDR3 region is CASSFGDPRNEQYF. The CDR3 DNA sequence: TGTGCCAGCAGTTTTGGGGACCCTCGGAACGAGCAGTACTTC.

The rearrangement uses TRBV5-6 and TRBJ2-1, with 7 bases that match TRBD1. Germline V gives CDR1 SGHDT, CDR2 YYEEEE. The CDR3 extends over 16 amino acids. V lost 4 bases to trimming and J lost 0 bases; unmatched junction nucleotides: 7. CDR3 sequence (DNA): TGTGCCAGCAGCACCCTCCGGGACAGCTCCTACAATGAGCAGTTCTTC. Residues: CASSTLRDSSYNEQFF.